This TCR beta chain was sequenced during a study of blood T cells in healthy people across ages. General observations from the study: Donor CMV infection status was unknown, possibly confounding age-related changes in expanded clonotypes.

This clonotype was detected a few times. What it binds is unknown. The V segment lost 2 bases and the J segment 2 bases; nucleotides outside the gene matches: 3. This CDR3 spans 15 amino acids. Per germline, CDR1 SEHNR and CDR2 FQNEAQ (reference sequence). A second about 6 to 11 cycle PCR used barcoded and J-beta primers. All samples gave at least 2.5 million CDR3-containing paired-end reads. Each CDR3 protein gets one entry after TCRdb re-called the 5' RACE reads with MiXCR. Of under 800,000 distinct CDR3 sequences listed, about 21% are singletons. This sequence was found in a man aged 70 or older in good health. The chain employs TRBV7-9 and TRBJ2-7; TRBD1 agrees at 10 bases. Material: blood. CDR3 amino acids: CASSLIGTGAYEQYF. The CDR3, as DNA: TGTGCCAGCAGCTTAATCGGGACAGGGGCCTACGAGCAGTACTTC.